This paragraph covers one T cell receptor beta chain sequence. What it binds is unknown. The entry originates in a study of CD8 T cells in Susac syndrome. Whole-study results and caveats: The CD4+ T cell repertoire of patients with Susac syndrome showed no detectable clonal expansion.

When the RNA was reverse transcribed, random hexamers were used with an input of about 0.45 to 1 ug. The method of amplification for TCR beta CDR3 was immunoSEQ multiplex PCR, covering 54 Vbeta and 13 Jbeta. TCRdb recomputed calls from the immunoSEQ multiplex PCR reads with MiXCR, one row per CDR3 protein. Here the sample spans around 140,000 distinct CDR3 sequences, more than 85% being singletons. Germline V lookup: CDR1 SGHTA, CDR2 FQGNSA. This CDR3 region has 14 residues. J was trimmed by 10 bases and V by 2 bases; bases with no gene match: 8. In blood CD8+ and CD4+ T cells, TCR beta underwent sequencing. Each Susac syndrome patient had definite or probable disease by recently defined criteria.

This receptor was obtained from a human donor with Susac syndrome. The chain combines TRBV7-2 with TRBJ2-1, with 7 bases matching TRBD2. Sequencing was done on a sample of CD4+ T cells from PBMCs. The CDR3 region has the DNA TGTGCCAGCAGCTTACTAGCGGAGAGAATGGAGCAGTTCTTC. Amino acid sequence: CASSLLAERMEQFF.